One and the same sample provided the 21 T cell receptor beta chains below, sequenced in a study of response to subunit inactivated influenza vaccine. A single record per CDR3 protein comes from TCRdb applying MiXCR to the RT-PCR reads. The profile shows hundreds of thousands of distinct CDR3 sequences, under 20% of them singletons. The starting material was PBMCs from blood, obtained more than 4 days after vaccination. Every receptor here comes from a middle-aged man who received an inactivated influenza vaccine.

The table lists this clonotype with many counts. V is TRBV6-6 and J is TRBJ2-2; unclear D gene. The CDR3 is made up of 12 amino acids. In germline, CDR1 is MNHNY, CDR2 SVGAGI (reference sequence). The germline V and J ends were trimmed by 7 bases and 3 bases, with 6 bases remaining between them. The chain's CDR3 is CASTGYTGELFF. CDR3 in DNA: TGTGCCAGCACTGGGTACACCGGGGAGCTGTTTTTT.

The V gene is TRBV7-8, the J gene TRBJ2-2; D remains ambiguous. Per the germline V gene, CDR1 is SGHVS and CDR2 is FQNEAQ. The CDR3 has 15 amino acids. The V end was cut by 8 bases, the J end by 0 bases, with 13 bases between. CDR3 amino acids: CASLALAANTGELFF. In DNA form, the CDR3 reads TGTGCCAGCCTTGCACTGGCAGCGAACACCGGGGAGCTGTTTTTT.

The chain is built from TRBV7-2 and TRBJ2-4, with 7 bases fitting TRBD2. V was pared by 8 bases and J by 7 bases, with 14 bases of the junction left unmatched. The CDR3 spans 15 residues. CDR1 and CDR2 (germline): SGHTA, FQGNSA. The CDR3 protein is CASFVAGAAGNIQYF. CDR3 DNA: TGTGCCAGCTTTGTGGCGGGAGCGGCGGGTAACATTCAGTACTTC. The variable domain in full, completed from reference TRBV7-2 and TRBJ2-4, reads GAGVSQSPSNKVTEKGKDVELRCDPISGHTALYWYRQSLGQGLEFLIYFQGNSAPDKSGLPSDRFSAERTGGSVSTLTIQRTQQEDSAVYLCASFVAGAAGNIQYFGAGTRLSVL.

This clonotype was detected only a few times. This chain uses TRBV4-3 with TRBJ2-2; no clear D gene. V was cut by 0 bases and J by 3 bases, with 11 bases left in between. This CDR3 is built from 16 residues. Looked up from germline, CDR1 is LGHNA and CDR2 is YSLEER. This CDR3 reads CASSQDWAAHTGELFF. As DNA, the CDR3 is TGCGCCAGCAGCCAAGATTGGGCAGCGCACACCGGGGAGCTGTTTTTT.

The rearrangement joins TRBV9 to TRBJ2-4; D is possibly TRBD1 or TRBD2 (5 bases each). Germline V gene sequence: CDR1 SGDLS, CDR2 YYNGEE. The CDR3 covers 13 residues. Trimming pared 3 bases from V and 8 bases from J, leaving 12 bases between. The CDR3 region is CASSGQRADIQYF. The CDR3 coding sequence is TGTGCCAGCAGCGGACAGAGGGCGGACATTCAGTACTTC.

This clonotype was seen more than once but under ten times. The genes are TRBV11-2 and TRBJ2-1; the match to TRBD2 covers 10 bases. The ends lost 0 bases at V and 8 bases at J; junction bases unmatched: 10. The CDR3 totals 17 residues. CDR1 is SGHAT and CDR2 is FQNNGV in the germline V gene. As DNA, the CDR3 is TGTGCCAGCAGCTTAGATCTCCCCCTAGCGGGAGTTGATGAGCAGTTCTTC. Encoded protein: CASSLDLPLAGVDEQFF.

This clonotype has only a few counts. The rearrangement links TRBV20-1 to TRBJ2-2; D is perhaps TRBD2 (5 bases). The V gene's germline CDR1 is DFQATT and CDR2 SNEGSKA (reference sequence). The CDR3 consists of 15 residues. The germline V and J ends were trimmed by 3 bases and 0 bases, with 11 bases remaining between them. The CDR3 spells CSASPQRSNTGELFF. Written as DNA, the CDR3 is TGCAGTGCTAGTCCACAGCGGTCGAACACCGGGGAGCTGTTTTTT.

The chain has TRBV5-1 and TRBJ2-1, with 12 bases matching TRBD2. V shed 2 bases, J shed 8 bases, and the junction held 11 bases outside the gene matches. The length of the CDR3 is 17 residues. Germline CDR1 is SGHRS and CDR2 is YFSETQ. CDR3 nucleotides: TGCGCCAGCAGCTTTGGTCCTAGCGGGGGGGCAATCTATGAGCAGTTCTTC. Amino acid sequence: CASSFGPSGGAIYEQFF. Drawing the rest from reference TRBV5-1 and TRBJ2-1, the complete variable domain is KAGVTQTPRYLIKTRGQQVTLSCSPISGHRSVSWYQQTPGQGLQFLFEYFSETQRNKGNFPGRFSGRQFSNSRSEMNVSTLELGDSALYLCASSFGPSGGAIYEQFFGPGTRLTVL.

The rearrangement joins TRBV7-2 to TRBJ1-6; no reliable D call. Trimming stripped 3 bases from V and 0 bases from J, with 9 bases between. CDR3 length: 16 residues. The germline V gene has CDR1 SGHTA and CDR2 FQGNSA. CDR3 loop: CASSLSDGSYNSPLHF. The CDR3 DNA reads as TGTGCCAGCAGCTTGAGTGACGGCTCCTATAATTCACCCCTCCACTTT.

This clonotype was observed a handful of times. V is TRBV29-1 and J is TRBJ2-3, with 11 bases fitting TRBD2. Looked up from germline, CDR1 is SQVTM and CDR2 is ANQGSEA. CDR3 length: 15 residues. The junction had 12 bases not matched to a gene; V was cut back by 6 bases and J by 7 bases. CDR3 region: CSVQPTGTSGYTQYF. In DNA, the CDR3 is TGCAGCGTCCAACCCACCGGGACTAGCGGTTATACGCAGTATTTT.

This clonotype occurred a few times. The chain uses TRBV11-2 and TRBJ1-6, with D possibly being TRBD1 (5 bases). This CDR3 has 17 residues. CDR1 and CDR2 from the germline V gene are SGHAT and FQNNGV. Trimming cost V 6 bases and J 1 base, with 16 bases left between them. DNA for the CDR3: TGTGCCAGCAGGAAATTGGGGGAACGGTCCTATAATTCACCCCTCCACTTT. Translated, it gives CASRKLGERSYNSPLHF.

In this sample, this clonotype turned up a few times. This chain joins TRBV6-5 and TRBJ1-6; weak D call: TRBD1 (6 bases). Per germline, CDR1 MNHEY and CDR2 SVGAGI. The CDR3 covers 13 residues. The V gene lost 4 bases and the J gene lost 7 bases, with 8 bases spanning the gap. The chain's CDR3 is CASSSGTNSPLHF. CDR3 sequence (DNA): TGTGCCAGCAGTTCGGGGACAAATTCACCCCTCCACTTT.

This rearrangement joins TRBV4-2 to TRBJ2-5; the D gene is possibly TRBD2 (5 bases). CDR3 length: 13 residues. Germline lookup yields CDR1 LGHNA and CDR2 YNFKEQ. Trimming pared 11 bases from V and 1 base from J, leaving 14 bases between. CDR3: CASGRTAQETQYF. As DNA, the CDR3 is TGTGCCTCGGGGAGAACAGCCCAAGAGACCCAGTACTTC.

This clonotype was observed a few times. The genes are TRBV28 and TRBJ2-3; D possibly corresponds to TRBD1 (5 bases). V was shortened by 1 base and J by 0 bases, with 11 bases between the two germline ends. Germline CDR1 is MDHEN and CDR2 is SYDVKM. The CDR3 length is 16 residues. CDR3: CASSLSGWSSTDTQYF. CDR3 coding DNA: TGTGCCAGCAGTTTATCAGGGTGGTCTAGCACAGATACGCAGTATTTT.

The chain couples TRBV6-5 to TRBJ1-3; D may be TRBD1 (5 bases). Germline lookup yields CDR1 MNHEY and CDR2 SVGAGI. This CDR3 comprises 15 residues. V was cut by 4 bases and J by 0 bases, with 10 bases left in between. The CDR3 spells CASSSTGLSGNTIYF. The CDR3 nucleotides are TGTGCCAGCAGTTCCACAGGCCTCTCTGGAAACACCATATATTTT.

V gene TRBV6-2 or TRBV6-3 combines with J gene TRBJ1-6; no clear D. The length of the CDR3 is 14 residues. With 4 bases removed from V and 7 bases from J, the gap between germline ends came to 11 bases. CDR1 and CDR2 from the germline V gene are MNHEY and SVGEGT. The CDR3 sequence is CASSSPQENSPLHF. The CDR3 DNA reads as TGTGCCAGCAGTTCGCCCCAGGAGAATTCACCCCTCCACTTT.

This clonotype was found a few times. The chain links TRBV3-1 to TRBJ2-7; D uncertain. From germline, CDR1 is LGHDT and CDR2 YNNKEL (reference sequence). This CDR3 has 17 residues. Trimming stripped 1 base from V and 1 base from J, with 17 bases between. The CDR3 coding sequence is TGTGCCAGCAGCCAAGGTCGCAGATCGGCGGAATCCTACGAGCAGTACTTC. It translates to CASSQGRRSAESYEQYF.

Only a few counts were recorded for this clonotype. The rearrangement links TRBV6-2 or TRBV6-3 to TRBJ1-5; D perhaps matches TRBD1 (5 bases). Germline V gene sequence: CDR1 MNHEY, CDR2 SVGEGT. V lost 9 bases, J lost 4 bases, and 19 bases lay in between. The CDR3 sequence is 15 residues long. The CDR3 here is CASPRVSGFNQPQHF. CDR3 DNA sequence: TGTGCCAGTCCTAGGGTCTCAGGGTTTAATCAGCCCCAGCATTTT.

This clonotype has only a few counts. The rearrangement joins TRBV20-1 to TRBJ2-3; 8 nucleotides match TRBD2. Losses at the gene ends were 5 bases for V and 0 bases for J; bases not matched to a gene: 4. The CDR3 covers 14 residues. Germline V CDR1 and CDR2: DFQATT, SNEGSKA (reference sequence). The CDR3 nucleotides are TGCAGTGCTCCTCGGGAGGGCAGCACAGATACGCAGTATTTT. This gives the protein CSAPREGSTDTQYF.

This rearrangement joins TRBV5-1 to TRBJ2-5; D gene unclear. This CDR3 has 14 residues. Germline CDR1 reads SGHRS; CDR2 reads YFSETQ. V was cut by 1 base and J by 1 base, with 8 bases left in between. CDR3 DNA: TGCGCCAGCAGCTTGAGTGACGGCCAAGAGACCCAGTACTTC. It translates to CASSLSDGQETQYF.

This clonotype showed up many times. V gene TRBV7-9 combines with J gene TRBJ1-2; 9 nucleotides align to TRBD1. The CDR3 is 13 amino acids. The junction had 4 bases not matched to a gene; V was cut back by 4 bases and J by 7 bases. From germline, CDR1 is SEHNR and CDR2 FQNEAQ (reference sequence). The CDR3 sequence is CASSSSTGGGYTF. As DNA, the CDR3 is TGTGCCAGCAGCTCCTCGACAGGGGGTGGCTACACCTTC.